This TCR beta chain was recovered during a study of T cells in Graves' hyperthyroidism and ophthalmopathy. Findings and limits, study-wide: Ophthalmopathy onset followed model prediction by a median approximately 6.2 months.

A word on this clonotype: The antigen is unknown.

From RNA transcripts, TCR beta CDR3 regions were amplified. The TCR CDR3 first-round RT-PCR relied on the HTBI primer set. TCRdb re-called the multiplex PCR reads with MiXCR, one entry per CDR3 protein. The sample holds under 400,000 distinct CDR3 sequences, about a sixth seen once. The TCR comes from a middle-aged woman with Graves' ophthalmopathy. The material sequenced was blood.

In DNA form, the CDR3 reads TGTGCCAGCAATCGACAGGGTCCCGAGCAGTACTTC. It is translated as CASNRQGPEQYF. This chain connects TRBV2 to TRBJ2-7; 7 nucleotides line up with TRBD1. Germline V gives CDR1 SNHLY, CDR2 FYNNEI. J lost 6 bases, V lost 7 bases, and 6 bases had no gene match. This CDR3 comprises 12 residues.